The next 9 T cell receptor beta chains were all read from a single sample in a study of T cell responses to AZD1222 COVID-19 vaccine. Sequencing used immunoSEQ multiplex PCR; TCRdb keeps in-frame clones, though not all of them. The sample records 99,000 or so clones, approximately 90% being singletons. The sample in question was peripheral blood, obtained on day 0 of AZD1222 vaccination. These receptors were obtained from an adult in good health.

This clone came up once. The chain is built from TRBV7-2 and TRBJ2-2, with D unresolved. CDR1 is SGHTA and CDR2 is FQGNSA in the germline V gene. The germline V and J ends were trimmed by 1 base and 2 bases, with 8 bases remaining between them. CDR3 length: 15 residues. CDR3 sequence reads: CASSLVVQNTGELFF. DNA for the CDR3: TGTGCCAGCAGCTTAGTAGTACAAAACACCGGGGAGCTGTTTTTT.

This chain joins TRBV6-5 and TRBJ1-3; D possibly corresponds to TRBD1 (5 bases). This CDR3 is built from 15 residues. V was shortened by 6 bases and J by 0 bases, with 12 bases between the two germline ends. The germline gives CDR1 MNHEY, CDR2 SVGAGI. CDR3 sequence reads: CASRRDGFSGNTIYF. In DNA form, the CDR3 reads TGTGCCAGCAGGAGGGACGGCTTCTCTGGAAACACCATATATTTT.

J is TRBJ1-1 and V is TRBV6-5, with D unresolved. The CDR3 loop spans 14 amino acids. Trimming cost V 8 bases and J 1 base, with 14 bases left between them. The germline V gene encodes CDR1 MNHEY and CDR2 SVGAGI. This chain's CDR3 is CASHRGARNTEAFF. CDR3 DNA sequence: TGTGCCAGCCACCGTGGTGCCCGGAACACTGAAGCTTTCTTT.

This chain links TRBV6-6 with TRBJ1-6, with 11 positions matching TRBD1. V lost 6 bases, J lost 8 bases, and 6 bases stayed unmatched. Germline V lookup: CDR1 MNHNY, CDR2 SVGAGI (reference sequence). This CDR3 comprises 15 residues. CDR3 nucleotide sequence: TGTGCCAGCAGACCAGGACAGGGGGCCCATTCACCCCTCCACTTT. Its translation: CASRPGQGAHSPLHF.

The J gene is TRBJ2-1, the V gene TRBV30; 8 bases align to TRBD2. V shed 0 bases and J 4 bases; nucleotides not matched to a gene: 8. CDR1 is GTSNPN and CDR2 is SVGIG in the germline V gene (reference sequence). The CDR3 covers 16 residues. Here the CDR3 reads CAWSVHSGTLYNEQFF. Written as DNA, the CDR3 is TGTGCCTGGAGTGTTCATAGCGGGACGCTGTACAATGAGCAGTTCTTC.

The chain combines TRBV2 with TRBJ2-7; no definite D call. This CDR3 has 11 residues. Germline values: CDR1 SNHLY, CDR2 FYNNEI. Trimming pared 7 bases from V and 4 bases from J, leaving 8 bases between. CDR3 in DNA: TGTGCCAGCACAGGATTATACGAGCAGTACTTC. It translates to CASTGLYEQYF.

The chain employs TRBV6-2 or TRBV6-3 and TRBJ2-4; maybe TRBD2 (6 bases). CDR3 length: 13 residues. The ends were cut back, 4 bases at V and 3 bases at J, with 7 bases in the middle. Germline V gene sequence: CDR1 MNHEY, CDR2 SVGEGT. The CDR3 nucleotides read TGTGCCAGCAGTTGGGGGGACAAAAACATTCAGTACTTC. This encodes CASSWGDKNIQYF.

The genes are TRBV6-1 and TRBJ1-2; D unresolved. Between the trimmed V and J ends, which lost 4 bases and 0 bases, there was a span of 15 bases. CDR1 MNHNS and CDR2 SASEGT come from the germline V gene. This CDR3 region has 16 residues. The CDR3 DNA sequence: TGTGCCAGCAGTGCCTACGGGAATCCAACTAACTATGGCTACACCTTC. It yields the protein CASSAYGNPTNYGYTF.

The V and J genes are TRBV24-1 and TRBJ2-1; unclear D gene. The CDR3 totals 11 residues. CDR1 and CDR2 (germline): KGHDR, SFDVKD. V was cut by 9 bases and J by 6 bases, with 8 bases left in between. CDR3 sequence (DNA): TGTGCCACCGGGCAACCCAATGAGCAGTTCTTC. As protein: CATGQPNEQFF.